Following are 10 T cell receptor beta chains from one sample sequenced in a study of T cell responses to AZD1222 COVID-19 vaccine. Data came from immunoSEQ multiplex PCR; TCRdb stores just in-frame clones and leaves some out. Seen here are some 150,000 clones, roughly 92% observed once, and the top ten hold around 3%. The specimen comprised peripheral blood, sampled on day 0 of AZD1222 vaccination. Receptors were obtained from an adult in good health.

Details on this clone: This sample includes further DNA sequences coding for the same CDR3. The chain links TRBV12-3 or TRBV12-4 to TRBJ2-7; D is uncertain. This CDR3 comprises 12 residues. Trimming cost V 1 base and J 0 bases, with 1 base left between them. The CDR3 region has the DNA TGTGCCAGCAGTTTAGGCTCCTACGAGCAGTACTTC. It is translated as CASSLGSYEQYF.

The chain combines TRBV2 with TRBJ1-2; 9 bases agree with TRBD1. This CDR3 has 14 amino acids. The V gene end was trimmed by 6 bases and the J gene end by 3 bases; junction bases not matched to a gene: 5. The V gene's germline CDR1 is SNHLY and CDR2 FYNNEI. CDR3 DNA sequence: TGTGCCAGCAGCCTCGGACAGGGGCACTATGGCTACACCTTC. It is translated as CASSLGQGHYGYTF. Using reference TRBV2 and TRBJ1-2 for the parts outside the CDR3, the full variable domain is EPEVTQTPSHQVTQMGQEVILRCVPISNHLYFYWYRQILGQKVEFLVSFYNNEISEKSEIFDDQFSVERPDGSNFTLKIRSTKLEDSAMYFCASSLGQGHYGYTFGSGTRLTVV.

The V call is TRBV6-5, the J call TRBJ1-2, with 8 bases fitting TRBD1. From germline, CDR1 is MNHEY and CDR2 SVGAGI. This CDR3 has 14 residues. Trimming took 2 bases from V and 4 from J; bases not matched to a gene: 3. CDR3 bases: TGTGCCAGCAGTTACCGGGACAGGTTCTATGGCTACACCTTC. Residues: CASSYRDRFYGYTF.

This clone has just one count. The V call is TRBV5-6, the J call TRBJ2-7; TRBD2 aligns across 11 bases. CDR3 length equals 17 residues. Trimming took 1 base from V and 4 from J; bases not matched to a gene: 10. CDR1 is SGHDT and CDR2 is YYEEEE in the germline V gene. CDR3 loop: CASSLRVTSGITYEQYF. In DNA form, the CDR3 reads TGTGCCAGCAGCTTGAGGGTGACTAGCGGGATTACTTACGAGCAGTACTTC.

The chain has TRBV29-1 and TRBJ2-1; unclear D gene. CDR1 and CDR2 from the germline V gene are SQVTM and ANQGSEA. CDR3 size: 14 residues. V shed 2 bases and J shed 0 bases, with 8 bases lying between them. As DNA, the CDR3 is TGCAGCGTTGAAACACCGCGCTCCTACAATGAGCAGTTCTTC. This sequence encodes CSVETPRSYNEQFF.

The chain joins TRBV5-5 to TRBJ2-7; D possibly matches TRBD1 or TRBD2 (5 bases each). This CDR3 contains 16 residues. Trimming took off 4 bases at V and 0 bases at J, with 17 bases between the two ends. Germline loops: CDR1 SGHKS, CDR2 YYEKEE (reference sequence). This CDR3 is CASSPSGTISSYEQYF. For the CDR3, the DNA is TGTGCCAGCAGCCCCTCCGGGACGATCAGCTCCTACGAGCAGTACTTC.

This chain joins TRBV29-1 and TRBJ2-2, with D maybe TRBD2 (5 bases). The CDR3 runs to 13 residues. The germline CDR1 and CDR2 sequences are SQVTM and ANQGSEA. The V and J ends lost 5 bases and 5 bases respectively, with 12 bases between them. CDR3 sequence: CSVPGLHTGELFF. The CDR3 coding sequence is TGCAGCGTTCCTGGACTTCATACCGGGGAGCTGTTTTTT.

The chain links TRBV15 to TRBJ2-7; 8 nucleotides line up with TRBD1. The junction had 1 base not matched to a gene; V was cut back by 3 bases and J by 3 bases. CDR3 length: 13 amino acids. Germline V gene lookup returns CDR1 LNHNV and CDR2 YYDKDF (reference sequence). For the CDR3, the DNA is TGTGCCACCAGCAGCGGACAGGGCTACGAGCAGTACTTC. It encodes CATSSGQGYEQYF.

The chain employs TRBV6-5 and TRBJ1-5, with D perhaps matching TRBD1 (5 bases). CDR1 MNHEY and CDR2 SVGAGI come from the germline V gene. The V end was cut by 7 bases, the J end by 0 bases, with 10 bases between. CDR3 length: 14 amino acids. CDR3 nucleotides: TGTGCCAGCAAAACAGGAATTAGCAATCAGCCCCAGCATTTT. Protein sequence: CASKTGISNQPQHF.

The V and J genes are TRBV28 and TRBJ1-1; perhaps TRBD1 as D (6 bases). Per germline, CDR1 MDHEN and CDR2 SYDVKM. V dropped 1 base and J dropped 4 bases, with 10 bases sitting between them. This CDR3 spans 14 amino acids. CDR3 DNA sequence: TGTGCCAGCAGTTTATCGGGGGGCCTCACTGAAGCTTTCTTT. It yields the protein CASSLSGGLTEAFF.